A single sample is the source of the 32 T cell receptor beta chains below, sequenced in a study of cytomegalovirus exposure and HLA in healthy donors. Primers for the PCR totalled 60 Vbeta and 13 Jbeta. The protocol was immunoSEQ multiplex PCR, while the TCRdb copy is restricted to in-frame clones and leaves out a portion. This sample carries roughly 150,000 clones, 60% to 80% of them seen once, and the ten largest clones take roughly 2%. Material for sequencing was PBMCs. The source of these receptors is a man aged 30 to 45 in good health and CMV-seronegative.

The chain is built from TRBV5-1 and TRBJ2-5; the match to TRBD2 covers 7 bases. The CDR3 has 12 residues. The junction had 3 bases not matched to a gene; V was cut back by 6 bases and J by 4 bases. Per germline, CDR1 SGHRS and CDR2 YFSETQ. The CDR3 loop reads CASMREGETQYF. The CDR3 region has the DNA TGCGCCAGCATGAGGGAGGGAGAGACCCAGTACTTC.

The rearrangement links TRBV6-5 to TRBJ1-5, with 9 bases fitting TRBD1. The V gene end was trimmed by 6 bases and the J gene end by 5 bases; junction bases not matched to a gene: 5. Germline V CDR1 and CDR2: MNHEY, SVGAGI. This CDR3 has 14 residues. CDR3 coding DNA: TGTGCCAGCAGCGGGACAGGGCTGGATCAGCCCCAGCATTTT. Encoded protein: CASSGTGLDQPQHF.

In DNA, the CDR3 is TGTGCCAGCACCACAGCAAGCGGAGGTTACGAGCAGTACTTC. Protein product: CASTTASGGYEQYF. The chain is built from TRBV28 and TRBJ2-7; TRBD2 is a possible D gene (5 bases). Germline V gives CDR1 MDHEN, CDR2 SYDVKM. V shed 7 bases and J shed 4 bases, with 17 bases lying between them. The length of the CDR3 is 14 residues.

The V and J genes are TRBV28 and TRBJ2-1; 9 positions agree with TRBD1. The CDR3 is 15 residues long. CDR1 and CDR2 (germline): MDHEN, SYDVKM. Unmatched junction bases numbered 6, after V lost 5 bases and J lost 4 bases. CDR3 residues: CASSLGTGNYNEQFF. CDR3 nucleotide sequence: TGTGCCAGCAGTCTAGGGACAGGGAATTACAATGAGCAGTTCTTC. The whole variable domain, filled in from reference TRBV28 and TRBJ2-1, reads DVKVTQSSRYLVKRTGEKVFLECVQDMDHENMFWYRQDPGLGLRLIYFSYDVKMKEKGDIPEGYSVSREKKERFSLILESASTNQTSMYLCASSLGTGNYNEQFFGPGTRLTVL.

This chain connects TRBV5-4 to TRBJ2-5; D is unresolved. CDR1 SGHNT and CDR2 YYREEE come from the germline V gene (reference sequence). The CDR3 consists of 13 residues. Trimming stripped 0 bases from V and 3 bases from J, with 6 bases between. For the CDR3, the DNA is TGTGCCAGCAGCTTGGCGCCAGAAGAGACCCAGTACTTC. Translated, it gives CASSLAPEETQYF.

This sequence joins TRBV6-5 and TRBJ1-6; possibly TRBD1 for D (6 bases). The V end lost 0 bases, the J end lost 9 bases, and 9 bases lay between the germline ends. The CDR3 consists of 14 residues. Per germline, CDR1 MNHEY and CDR2 SVGAGI. CDR3 sequence: CASSYSGGASPLHF. Here the CDR3 DNA reads TGTGCCAGCAGTTACTCCGGGGGGGCTTCACCCCTCCACTTT.

The rearrangement joins TRBV5-6 to TRBJ2-6, with unresolved D. The V and J ends lost 2 bases and 1 base respectively, with 10 bases between them. The germline CDR1 and CDR2 sequences are SGHDT and YYEEEE. The CDR3 consists of 16 residues. DNA of the CDR3: TGTGCCAGCAGCTTCCATCAGATTTCTGGGGCCAACGTCCTGACTTTC. Its translation is CASSFHQISGANVLTF.

The chain links TRBV30 to TRBJ1-5; the D is unclear. The CDR3 loop spans 13 amino acids. V was cut by 5 bases and J by 3 bases, with 11 bases left in between. Germline V CDR1 and CDR2: GTSNPN, SVGIG (reference sequence). The CDR3 reads CAWSAGNNQPQHF. The CDR3, as DNA: TGTGCCTGGTCGGCGGGGAACAATCAGCCCCAGCATTTT.

The chain has TRBV5-1 and TRBJ2-7; the match to TRBD2 covers 12 bases. Unmatched junction bases numbered 10, after V lost 5 bases and J lost 7 bases. The CDR3 has 15 amino acids. In germline, CDR1 is SGHRS, CDR2 YFSETQ. The CDR3 reads CASSSPGLAGKEQYF. The CDR3 bases are TGCGCCAGCAGTTCCCCCGGACTAGCGGGAAAAGAGCAGTACTTC.

This chain connects TRBV9 to TRBJ2-1, with 16 bases fitting TRBD2. CDR1 is SGDLS, CDR2 YYNGEE, per germline. The V and J ends lost 3 bases and 8 bases, in that order; junction bases with no gene match: 8. This CDR3 is 17 amino acids long. This CDR3 reads CASSEPGTSGRGYEQFF. CDR3 nucleotide sequence: TGTGCCAGCAGCGAGCCAGGGACTAGCGGGAGGGGCTATGAGCAGTTCTTC.

This sequence joins TRBV6-4 and TRBJ2-2; TRBD1 is a possible D gene (8 bases). The V gene's germline CDR1 is MRHNA and CDR2 SNTAGT. V was shortened by 3 bases and J by 4 bases, with 12 bases between the two germline ends. The CDR3 length is 15 residues. CDR3 loop: CASSDTGGVTGELFF. The CDR3 nucleotides are TGTGCCAGCAGTGATACAGGGGGGGTCACCGGGGAGCTGTTTTTT.

This clone was seen once. Written as DNA, the CDR3 is TGTGCCAGCAGTGATCAGGGCCCCACCTACGAGCAGTACTTC. This sequence encodes CASSDQGPTYEQYF. This chain joins TRBV6-1 and TRBJ2-7; D possibly corresponds to TRBD1 (5 bases). Germline CDR1 and CDR2: MNHNS and SASEGT. Deletions cut 3 bases from V and 2 bases from J, with 11 bases between. This CDR3 region has 14 residues.

J is TRBJ2-7 and V is TRBV27, with 8 bases fitting TRBD2. Germline V lookup: CDR1 MNHEY, CDR2 SMNVEV (reference sequence). This CDR3 region has 14 residues. V lost 2 bases to trimming and J lost 2 bases; unmatched junction nucleotides: 2. For the CDR3, the DNA is TGTGCCAGCAGTTTAGCCGGGAGGGCCTACGAGCAGTACTTC. It encodes CASSLAGRAYEQYF.

This chain links TRBV2 with TRBJ2-3; 9 nucleotides line up with TRBD2. Per the germline V gene, CDR1 is SNHLY and CDR2 is FYNNEI. V trimming: 4 bases; J trimming: 4 bases; junction bases outside the gene matches: 6. This CDR3 spans 15 amino acids. DNA of the CDR3: TGTGCCAGCAGTGCGGTAGCGGGAGCCTCAGATACGCAGTATTTT. It is translated as CASSAVAGASDTQYF.

This clone showed up just once. CDR3 DNA: TGTGCCAGCAGCCTTACTAAGGTGAACACTGAAGCTTTCTTT. Translation gives CASSLTKVNTEAFF. This chain joins TRBV6-1 and TRBJ1-1; D is undetermined. This CDR3 is 14 amino acids long. Germline CDR1 is MNHNS and CDR2 is SASEGT. Trimming stripped 6 bases from V and 0 bases from J, with 11 bases between.

This clone was picked up a small number of times. The chain joins TRBV2 to TRBJ1-1; D not resolved. V lost 6 bases, J lost 1 base, and 3 bases lay in between. This CDR3 spans 11 amino acids. Germline V gene data show CDR1 as SNHLY and CDR2 as FYNNEI. The CDR3 region has the DNA TGTGCCAGCAGCAGGAACACTGAAGCTTTCTTT. Its protein product is CASSRNTEAFF.

The chain carries TRBV28 and TRBJ2-7, with a weak D call TRBD1 (6 bases). The V end was cut by 4 bases, the J end by 7 bases, with 26 bases between. CDR3 length: 17 amino acids. Germline CDR1 and CDR2: MDHEN and SYDVKM. This chain's CDR3 is CASSSAVPQGGVREQYF. CDR3 nucleotide sequence: TGTGCCAGCAGTTCGGCCGTTCCACAGGGTGGCGTACGAGAGCAGTACTTC.

This clone was observed a handful of times. This sequence joins TRBV19 and TRBJ1-5; maybe TRBD1 (5 bases). Trimming removed 4 bases at V and 1 base at J, with 11 bases between. The germline V gene has CDR1 LNHDA and CDR2 SQIVND (reference sequence). CDR3 length: 15 amino acids. The CDR3 nucleotides are TGTGCCAGTAGTAGGGAAAGACAGAGCAATCAGCCCCAGCATTTT. Protein: CASSRERQSNQPQHF.

The chain joins TRBV2 to TRBJ1-2, with D perhaps matching TRBD1 (5 bases). The CDR3 runs 12 residues. Germline V gene lookup returns CDR1 SNHLY and CDR2 FYNNEI. The V and J ends lost 2 bases and 11 bases respectively, with 12 bases between them. The chain's CDR3 is CASSESMGTYTF. For the CDR3, the DNA is TGTGCCAGCAGTGAAAGTATGGGGACTTACACCTTC.

The chain uses TRBV7-2 and TRBJ2-3; 11 positions match TRBD1. CDR1 is SGHTA, CDR2 FQGNSA, per germline. There are 15 residues in the CDR3. V lost 10 bases to trimming and J lost 4 bases; unmatched junction nucleotides: 10. CDR3 sequence: CATPGDRGRADTQYF. CDR3 bases: TGTGCCACCCCCGGGGACAGGGGGAGGGCAGATACGCAGTATTTT.

This clone was seen more than once but under ten times. The chain recombines TRBV21-1 with TRBJ2-5; the D call of TRBD1 is as the table states it, not checked on the DNA. TRBV21-1 is recorded as a pseudogene. This CDR3 is built from 13 residues. CDR3 in DNA: TGTGCCAGCAGCACCGGGACAGGGGAGACCCAGTACTTC. Encoded protein: CASSTGTGETQYF.

The chain is built from TRBV19 and TRBJ2-7; 7 bases are a match to TRBD1. The germline V gene has CDR1 LNHDA and CDR2 SQIVND (reference sequence). The V segment lost 4 bases and the J segment 6 bases; nucleotides outside the gene matches: 6. The CDR3 has 13 residues. CDR3 residues: CASSSTGVLEQYF. The CDR3 bases are TGTGCCAGTAGTAGTACAGGGGTTCTCGAGCAGTACTTC. The complete variable domain, with remaining parts taken from reference TRBV19 and TRBJ2-7, reads DGGITQSPKYLFRKEGQNVTLSCEQNLNHDAMYWYRQDPGQGLRLIYYSQIVNDFQKGDIAEGYSVSREKKESFPLTVTSAQKNPTAFYLCASSSTGVLEQYFGPGTRLTVT.

The V call is TRBV5-6, the J call TRBJ1-5; 9 bases fit TRBD1. V trimming: 4 bases; J trimming: 7 bases; junction bases outside the gene matches: 3. The CDR3 is 13 residues long. CDR1 SGHDT and CDR2 YYEEEE come from the germline V gene. The CDR3 reads CASSGDRDQPQHF. The CDR3 bases are TGTGCCAGCAGCGGGGACAGGGACCAGCCCCAGCATTTT.

The chain joins TRBV4-2 to TRBJ1-1; D may be TRBD1 (6 bases). The CDR3 is made up of 19 amino acids. The germline V and J ends were trimmed by 4 bases and 0 bases, with 24 bases remaining between them. Per the germline V gene, CDR1 is LGHNA and CDR2 is YNFKEQ. This chain's CDR3 is CASSPQTTGYGGMNTEAFF. Here the CDR3 DNA reads TGTGCCAGCAGCCCACAGACCACAGGGTACGGTGGCATGAACACTGAAGCTTTCTTT.

The chain has TRBV27 and TRBJ2-6; perhaps TRBD2 as D (5 bases). Germline CDR1 reads MNHEY; CDR2 reads SMNVEV (reference sequence). The ends were cut back, 5 bases at V and 2 bases at J, with 13 bases in the middle. The CDR3 totals 16 residues. CDR3 region: CASSQIRGTGANVLTF. The CDR3 DNA is TGTGCCAGCAGTCAAATTCGGGGAACTGGGGCCAACGTCCTGACTTTC.

This chain uses TRBV6-5 with TRBJ1-4; D is undetermined. Trimming removed 8 bases from V and 8 bases from J, with 15 bases in between. Germline CDR1 and CDR2: MNHEY and SVGAGI. This CDR3 comprises 13 residues. The CDR3 sequence is CASRAGLWEKLFF. Here the CDR3 DNA reads TGTGCCAGCCGGGCCGGACTTTGGGAAAAACTGTTTTTT.

This sequence joins TRBV5-1 and TRBJ1-1, with D maybe TRBD1 (5 bases). Germline V lookup: CDR1 SGHRS, CDR2 YFSETQ. This CDR3 contains 13 residues. V lost 3 bases and J 5 bases, leaving 11 bases between the germline ends. The CDR3 region is CASSYQGRTEAFF. CDR3 in DNA: TGCGCCAGCAGCTACCAGGGTAGGACTGAAGCTTTCTTT.

About this clone itself: The same CDR3 can be traced to other DNA sequences in this sample. The chain carries TRBV14 and TRBJ2-5; D remains ambiguous. Trimming took 6 bases from V and 1 from J, leaving 15 bases between them. CDR1 SGHDN and CDR2 FVKESK come from the germline V gene. The CDR3 loop spans 15 amino acids. The CDR3 DNA reads as TGTGCCAGCAGTCCCATTTTCGGTGCCCAAGAGACCCAGTACTTC. It yields the protein CASSPIFGAQETQYF.

In this sample, this clone turned up once. The J gene is TRBJ2-1, the V gene TRBV6-1; a weak D match, TRBD1 (5 bases). CDR3 length equals 14 residues. The V end was cut by 7 bases, the J end by 4 bases, with 14 bases between. The V gene's germline CDR1 is MNHNS and CDR2 SASEGT. The CDR3 DNA sequence: TGTGCCAGCACCAGGGCAGGGCCGTACAATGAGCAGTTCTTC. This gives the protein CASTRAGPYNEQFF.

The chain carries TRBV28 and TRBJ2-4; 7 nucleotides match TRBD1. CDR1 MDHEN and CDR2 SYDVKM come from the germline V gene. The junction had 15 bases not matched to a gene; V was cut back by 8 bases and J by 8 bases. The CDR3 spans 15 residues. As DNA, the CDR3 is TGTGCCAGCGGCCACAGATGGACAGGTACGGACATTCAGTACTTC. Translated, it gives CASGHRWTGTDIQYF.

The V call is TRBV2, the J call TRBJ2-3; no clear D. V was clipped by 8 bases and J by 0 bases, with 18 bases between them. The CDR3 is 16 amino acids. Per the germline V gene, CDR1 is SNHLY and CDR2 is FYNNEI. The CDR3 loop is CASYSPPTTSTDTQYF. In DNA form, the CDR3 reads TGTGCCAGCTACAGTCCTCCAACCACTAGCACAGATACGCAGTATTTT.

Comment on this clone: The sample has other DNA sequences that encode this CDR3 too. This chain connects TRBV19 to TRBJ1-4, with unresolved D. The CDR3 is made up of 12 amino acids. Germline CDR1 LNHDA, CDR2 SQIVND (reference sequence). Trimming removed 2 bases from V and 7 bases from J, with 5 bases in between. The CDR3 sequence: CASSIRGEKLFF. The CDR3 bases are TGTGCCAGTAGTATACGAGGTGAAAAACTGTTTTTT.